This TCR beta chain was identified in a study of cytomegalovirus exposure and HLA in healthy donors. Study outcomes and limitations: A missense variant in DCLRE1C was later tied to TCR beta V- and J-gene trimming.

V was pared by 4 bases and J by 4 bases, with 9 bases of the junction left unmatched. Germline values: CDR1 SGHRS, CDR2 YFSETQ. This CDR3 is 18 amino acids long. It was with 60 Vbeta and 13 Jbeta primers that the PCR ran. Here immunoSEQ multiplex PCR was the method, and the copy in TCRdb shows in-frame clones only, minus some. The sample lists approximately 90,000 clones; about 80% were seen once. This clone has just one count. The antigen is unknown. This TCR was recovered from a man aged 35 to 55 in good health and CMV-seronegative. The chain has TRBV5-1 and TRBJ2-6; 12 bases map to TRBD2. The sequencing sample was made of PBMCs. Written as DNA, the CDR3 is TGCGCCAGCAGCCAGTCGCTAGCGGGGGGGCTAGGGGCCAACGTCCTGACTTTC. It specifies CASSQSLAGGLGANVLTF.